The 18 T cell receptor beta chains below come from one sample, sequenced in a study of blood T cell repertoires in COVID-19 (dated by TCRdb to the early 2020s). Receptor amplification or capture employed the immunoSEQ multiplex PCR assay. TCRdb carries this immuneACCESS record with in-frame sequences only. Its versions omit some clonotypes, under half of them owing to an unresolved V gene in the studies checked, with the rest unexplained. For this sample the table gives approximately 58,000 clones, of which 80% to 95% were detected only once. The top ten constitute about 9.1% of the sample. Specimen: peripheral blood. These receptors were collected from a woman of 80 years or more with active COVID-19.

V usage is TRBV7-2 and J usage is TRBJ2-1; TRBD2 agrees at 10 bases. The CDR3 consists of 15 residues. Germline CDR1 reads SGHTA; CDR2 reads FQGNSA. J was trimmed by 6 bases and V by 4 bases; bases with no gene match: 6. The CDR3 is CASSSWTSGSNEQFF. For the CDR3, the DNA is TGTGCCAGCAGCTCCTGGACTAGCGGTAGCAATGAGCAGTTCTTC.

This clone was observed once. The chain combines TRBV10-1 with TRBJ2-1; D might be TRBD2 (6 bases). The CDR3 consists of 13 residues. Trimming stripped 0 bases from V and 12 bases from J, with 12 bases between. Germline CDR1 and CDR2: WNHNN and SYGVQD (reference sequence). The CDR3 is CASSESRRVGQFF. CDR3 DNA: TGCGCCAGCAGTGAGTCAAGGAGGGTTGGGCAGTTCTTC.

The rearrangement links TRBV5-1 to TRBJ2-5; TRBD2 agrees at 7 bases. The junction had 2 bases not matched to a gene; V was cut back by 2 bases and J by 1 base. The germline V gene encodes CDR1 SGHRS and CDR2 YFSETQ. CDR3 length: 14 residues. The DNA for the CDR3 is TGCGCCAGCAGCTTAGGGACTACCCAAGAGACCCAGTACTTC. As protein: CASSLGTTQETQYF.

The chain has TRBV12-5 and TRBJ1-5; a weak D match, TRBD1 (5 bases). The CDR3 covers 17 residues. CDR1 is LGHNT, CDR2 FRNRAP, per germline. The V gene lost 5 bases and the J gene lost 3 bases, with 20 bases spanning the gap. The CDR3 DNA reads TGTGCTAGTGGTCCTCCCAGGGTTGGAGGGGACAATCAGCCCCAGCATTTT. It yields the protein CASGPPRVGGDNQPQHF.

CDR3 region: CASSGDSYNEQFF. CDR3 in DNA: TGTGCCAGTTCAGGGGACTCCTACAATGAGCAGTTCTTC. The chain carries TRBV6-6 and TRBJ2-1; weak D call: TRBD1 (6 bases). Germline CDR1 reads MNHNY; CDR2 reads SVGAGI (reference sequence). This CDR3 has 13 residues. V lost 9 bases and J lost 0, with 9 bases in between.

The chain recombines TRBV18 with TRBJ2-1; 15 nucleotides agree with TRBD2. After removal of 3 bases from V and 8 bases from J, the junction contained 5 bases not matched to a gene. The CDR3 runs 16 residues. Germline CDR1 KGHSH, CDR2 LQKENI. CDR3 sequence reads: CASSPSGLAGGDEQFF. The CDR3 DNA follows: TGTGCCAGCTCACCGTCAGGACTAGCGGGAGGGGATGAGCAGTTCTTC. Full variable domain (rest looked up from reference TRBV18 and TRBJ2-1): NAGVMQNPRHLVRRRGQEARLRCSPMKGHSHVYWYRQLPEEGLKFMVYLQKENIIDESGMPKERFSAEFPKEGPSILRIQQVVRGDSAAYFCASSPSGLAGGDEQFFGPGTRLTVL.

This chain links TRBV27 with TRBJ2-3; 10 bases fit TRBD2. Trimming at V came to 1 base and at J to 1 base, leaving 14 bases not matched to a gene. Germline V gene data show CDR1 as MNHEY and CDR2 as SMNVEV (reference sequence). The CDR3 length is 20 residues. The CDR3 region is CASSLLASGRGAPGTDTQYF. For the CDR3, the DNA is TGTGCCAGCAGTTTATTGGCTAGCGGGAGAGGGGCTCCGGGCACAGATACGCAGTATTTT.

V is TRBV3-1 (or the pseudogene TRBV3-2) and J is TRBJ2-6; 11 bases agree with TRBD2. After removal of 0 bases from V and 2 bases from J, the junction contained 3 bases not matched to a gene. This CDR3 comprises 18 residues. Germline values: CDR1 LGHDT, CDR2 YNNKEL (reference sequence). DNA of the CDR3: TGTGCCAGCAGCCAAGAGGCACTAGCGGGGGCTGGGGCCAACGTCCTGACTTTC. Translated, it gives CASSQEALAGAGANVLTF.

The V call is TRBV27, the J call TRBJ2-7, with a weak D call TRBD1 (6 bases). This CDR3 is 13 amino acids long. Germline CDR1 MNHEY, CDR2 SMNVEV (reference sequence). V shed 6 bases and J shed 7 bases, with 16 bases lying between them. CDR3 in amino acids: CASSLGHRGEQYF. In DNA form, the CDR3 reads TGTGCCAGCAGCCTGGGACACCGAGGTGAGCAGTACTTC.

The chain combines TRBV11-1 with TRBJ1-5; D is unclear. Germline assignment: CDR1 SGHAT and CDR2 FQDESV (reference sequence). Trimming removed 5 bases at V and 1 base at J, with 6 bases between. The CDR3 extends over 13 amino acids. As DNA, the CDR3 is TGTGCCAGCAGCCGTACAAGCAATCAGCCCCAGCATTTT. Protein product: CASSRTSNQPQHF.

The gene calls are TRBV6-5 and TRBJ1-2; tentatively, D is TRBD1 (6 bases). V lost 6 bases and J lost 8, with 22 bases in between. CDR1 MNHEY and CDR2 SVGAGI come from the germline V gene. This CDR3 contains 15 residues. In nucleotides, the CDR3 is TGTGCCAGCAGAACATCCGGGACACAACTAGGGGGCTACACCTTC. It specifies CASRTSGTQLGGYTF.

This chain joins TRBV19 and TRBJ1-4; D gene unclear. V was clipped by 7 bases and J by 2 bases, with 11 bases between them. The germline V gene has CDR1 LNHDA and CDR2 SQIVND (reference sequence). This CDR3 has 14 residues. CDR3 sequence reads: CASTEERTNEKLFF. CDR3 nucleotides: TGTGCCAGTACCGAAGAACGGACTAATGAAAAACTGTTTTTT.

This clone was found once. V usage is TRBV3-1 (or the pseudogene TRBV3-2) and J usage is TRBJ2-2; D possibly corresponds to TRBD1 (6 bases). Germline CDR1 reads LGHDT; CDR2 reads YNNKEL (reference sequence). V was pared by 4 bases and J by 6 bases, with 9 bases between. The CDR3 has 13 residues. CDR3 bases: TGTGCCAGCAGCCCACAGGGCGCCGGGGAGCTGTTTTTT. Translated: CASSPQGAGELFF.

The CDR3 bases are TGTGCCAGCAGCCAACGGCGGGAGGTGGTAGATACGCAGTATTTT. Protein: CASSQRREVVDTQYF. The V call is TRBV3-1 (or the pseudogene TRBV3-2), the J call TRBJ2-3; 8 positions match TRBD2. The CDR3 is 15 residues long. CDR1 and CDR2 (germline): LGHDT, YNNKEL (reference sequence). V trimming: 2 bases; J trimming: 5 bases; junction bases outside the gene matches: 6.

This clone was seen just once. The chain uses TRBV7-8 and TRBJ2-7; 7 bases agree with TRBD1. CDR3 length equals 14 residues. The germline gives CDR1 SGHVS, CDR2 FQNEAQ. V gave up 5 bases and J gave up 0 bases; unmatched junction bases: 4. The CDR3 DNA reads TGTGCCAGCAGCAGAGACAGGGCCTCCTACGAGCAGTACGTC. Protein: CASSRDRASYEQYV.

This clone is a singleton in its sample. This chain links TRBV3-1 (or the pseudogene TRBV3-2) with TRBJ2-2, with TRBD2 as a possible D gene (6 bases). V was cut by 4 bases and J by 6 bases, with 24 bases left in between. The CDR3 runs to 18 residues. Germline V gene data show CDR1 as LGHDT and CDR2 as YNNKEL (reference sequence). CDR3 protein: CASSPGFRDSGVSGELFF. In DNA, the CDR3 is TGTGCCAGCAGCCCAGGGTTTCGGGACTCCGGGGTGTCCGGGGAGCTGTTTTTT.

In its sample, this clone was seen once. The V gene is TRBV19, the J gene TRBJ1-5, with D unresolved. This CDR3 region has 12 residues. Deletions cut 0 bases from V and 14 bases from J, with 11 bases between. The V gene's germline CDR1 is LNHDA and CDR2 SQIVND (reference sequence). The DNA of the CDR3 is TGTGCCAGTAGTATAGATGGCGGTCTGAAGCATTTT. Its translation is CASSIDGGLKHF. Full variable domain (remainder filled in from reference TRBV19 and TRBJ1-5): DGGITQSPKYLFRKEGQNVTLSCEQNLNHDAMYWYRQDPGQGLRLIYYSQIVNDFQKGDIAEGYSVSREKKESFPLTVTSAQKNPTAFYLCASSIDGGLKHFGDGTRLSIL.

The rearrangement links TRBV28 to TRBJ2-7, with a weak D call TRBD1 (6 bases). The CDR3 contains 15 residues. V was pared by 3 bases and J by 3 bases, with 15 bases between. Germline values: CDR1 MDHEN, CDR2 SYDVKM. CDR3 loop: CASSFTGTEYYEQYV. CDR3 in DNA: TGTGCCAGCAGTTTTACAGGGACCGAATACTACGAGCAGTACGTC.